This entry concerns a single TCR beta chain. The sample belongs to a study of cytomegalovirus exposure and HLA in healthy donors. Trimming removed 2 bases at V and 2 bases at J, with 9 bases between. Germline CDR1 reads GTSNPN; CDR2 reads SVGIG (reference sequence). The CDR3 is 13 amino acids. PCR involved 60 Vbeta and 13 Jbeta primers. This table comes from immunoSEQ multiplex PCR, and its TCRdb copy is limited to in-frame clones, with some not included. The table has around 180,000 clones, roughly three quarters seen once. The V gene is TRBV30, the J gene TRBJ1-1; D gene uncertain. The sequenced material came from PBMCs. The clonotype comes from a woman in her fifties or sixties in good health and CMV-seropositive. The CDR3 DNA reads as TGTGCCTGGAGTAGAGCGAGTAACACTGAAGCTTTCTTT. Translating gives CAWSRASNTEAFF.